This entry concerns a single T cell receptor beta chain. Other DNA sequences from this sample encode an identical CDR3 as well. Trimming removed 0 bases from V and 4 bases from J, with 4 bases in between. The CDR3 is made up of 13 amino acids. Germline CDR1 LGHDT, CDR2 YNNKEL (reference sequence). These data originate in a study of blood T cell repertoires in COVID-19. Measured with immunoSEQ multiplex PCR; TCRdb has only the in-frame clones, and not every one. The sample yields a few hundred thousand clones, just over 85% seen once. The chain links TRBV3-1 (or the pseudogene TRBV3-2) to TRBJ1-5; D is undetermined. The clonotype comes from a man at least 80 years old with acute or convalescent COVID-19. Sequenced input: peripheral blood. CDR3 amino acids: CASSQDLNQPQHF. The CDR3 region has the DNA TGTGCCAGCAGCCAAGATCTAAATCAGCCCCAGCATTTT.